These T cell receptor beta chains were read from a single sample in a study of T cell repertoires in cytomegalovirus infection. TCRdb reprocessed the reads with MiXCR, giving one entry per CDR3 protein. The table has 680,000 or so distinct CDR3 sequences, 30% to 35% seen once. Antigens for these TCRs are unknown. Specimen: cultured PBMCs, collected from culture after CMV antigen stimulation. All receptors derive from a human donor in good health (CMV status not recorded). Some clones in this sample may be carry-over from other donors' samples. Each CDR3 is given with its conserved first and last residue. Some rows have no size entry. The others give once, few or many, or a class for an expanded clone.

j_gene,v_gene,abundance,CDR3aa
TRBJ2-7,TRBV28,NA,CASSLSSGGNKYYEQYF
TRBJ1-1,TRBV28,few,CASSLGSGNMNTEAFF
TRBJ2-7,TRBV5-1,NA,CASSLEDIGGEQYF
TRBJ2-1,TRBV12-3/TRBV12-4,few,CASSFRLYYNEQFF
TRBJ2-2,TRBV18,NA,CASSESTGELFF
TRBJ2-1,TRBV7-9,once,CASSFVGNEQFF
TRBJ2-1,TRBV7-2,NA,CASSWGQLDYNEQFF
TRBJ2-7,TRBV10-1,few,CASSATGGSSYEQYF
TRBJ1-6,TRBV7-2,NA,CASSLSRDSTSPLHF
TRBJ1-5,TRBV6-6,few,CASRETGGMPQHF
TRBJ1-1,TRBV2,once,CASSGQTGNTEAFF
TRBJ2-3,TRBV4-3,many,CASSPGVRPGDTQYF
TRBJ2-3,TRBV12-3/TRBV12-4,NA,CASSFSGMADTQYF
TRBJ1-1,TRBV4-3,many,CASSHLTANTEAFF
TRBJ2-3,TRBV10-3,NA,CAISALPRADTQYF
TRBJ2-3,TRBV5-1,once,CASSLVQGTLTDTQYF
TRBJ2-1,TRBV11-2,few,CASSPGTDGEQFF
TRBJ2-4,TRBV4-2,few,CASSQAGQLQNIQYF
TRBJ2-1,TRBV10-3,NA,CAISESFRGEKHEQFF
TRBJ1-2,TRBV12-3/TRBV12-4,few,CASSLRDRGLDYGYTF
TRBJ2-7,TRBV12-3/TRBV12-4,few,CASSLATQASEQYF
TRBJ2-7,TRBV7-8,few,CASSHPHYEQYF
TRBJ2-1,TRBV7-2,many,CASSLERGQLQYEQFF
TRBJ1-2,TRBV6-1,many,CASSIQVYYGYTF
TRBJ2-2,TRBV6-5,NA,CANSPGPLRTGELFF
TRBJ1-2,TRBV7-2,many,CASSLVGPLPNYGYTF
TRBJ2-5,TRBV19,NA,CASREWGGETQYF
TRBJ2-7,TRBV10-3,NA,CAISPLAKRGEQYF
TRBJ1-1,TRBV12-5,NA,CASGSSQGAGTEAFF
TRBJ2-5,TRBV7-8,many,CASSSLTGFGETQYF
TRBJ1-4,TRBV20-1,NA,CSASAGWGEKLFF
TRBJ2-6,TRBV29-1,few,CSVGATGANVLTF
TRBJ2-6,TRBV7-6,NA,CASSLGWTVGSGANVLTF
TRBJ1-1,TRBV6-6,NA,CASSYWGGQSIEAFF
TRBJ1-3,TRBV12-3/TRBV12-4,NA,CASTHREGIGNTIYF
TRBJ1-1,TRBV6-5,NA,CASSYAPLGQCEAFF
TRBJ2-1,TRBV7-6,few,CASSSIRLAGKYEQFF
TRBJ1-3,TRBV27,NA,CASRREGSGNTIYF
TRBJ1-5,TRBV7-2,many,CASSLDGRSGPQHF
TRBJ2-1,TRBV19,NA,CASTLTVQREFAYNEQFF
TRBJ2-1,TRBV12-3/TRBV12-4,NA,CASRTSGGSEQFF
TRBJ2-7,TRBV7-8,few,CASSLAVRSSYEQYF
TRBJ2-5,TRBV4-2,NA,CASSQAPWTEETQYF
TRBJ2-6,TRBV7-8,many,CASSLGVTTGANVLTF
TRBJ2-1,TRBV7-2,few,CASSLGRLVYNEQFF
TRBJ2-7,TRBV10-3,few,CAISESTGVGSYEQYF
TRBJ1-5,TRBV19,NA,CASSISPGAQPQHF
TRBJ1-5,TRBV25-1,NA,CARRRRSGHSIYQPQHF